Each of the 22 T cell receptor beta chains below was sequenced from the same sample in a study of metastatic and nonmetastatic thyroid tumors. TCRdb reanalyzed the PCR reads with MiXCR. The sample includes 5,500 to 8,500 clones, around 33% of them seen just once. Thyroid surgery took place with no prior treatment in any patient. The specimen was adjacent normal tissue. These receptors came from a female donor with papillary thyroid cancer or a benign thyroid nodule (not recorded which). Some clones in this sample may be carry-over from other donors' samples.

This clone was seen only a few times. The chain has TRBV14 and TRBJ2-7, with D unresolved. The CDR3 sequence is 16 residues long. The V gene's germline CDR1 is SGHDN and CDR2 FVKESK. The V end was cut by 0 bases, the J end by 0 bases, with 12 bases between. This CDR3 is CASSQDLGGTSYEQYF. The DNA for the CDR3 is TGTGCCAGCAGCCAAGATCTAGGCGGAACCTCCTACGAGCAGTACTTC.

J is TRBJ1-1 and V is TRBV5-1, with no clear D. The CDR3 is made up of 12 amino acids. V was shortened by 4 bases and J by 7 bases, with 11 bases between the two germline ends. Per the germline V gene, CDR1 is SGHRS and CDR2 is YFSETQ. CDR3 region: CASSPETGEAFF. The DNA of the CDR3 is TGCGCCAGCAGCCCTGAGACGGGTGAAGCTTTCTTT.

About this clone itself: This CDR3 is missing its conserved last phenylalanine or tryptophan, likely due to a read error. The chain recombines TRBV7-6 with TRBJ2-2; tentatively, D is TRBD2 (5 bases). Per the germline V gene, CDR1 is SGHVS and CDR2 is FNYEAQ. The CDR3 covers 11 residues. The CDR3 is CASILLGELFS. As DNA, the CDR3 is TGTGCCAGCATCTTACTCGGGGAACTGTTTTCT.

V usage is TRBV9 and J usage is TRBJ1-2; D might be TRBD1 (6 bases). V shed 5 bases and J shed 4 bases, with 12 bases lying between them. The CDR3 extends over 13 amino acids. Germline lookup yields CDR1 SGDLS and CDR2 YYNGEE. CDR3 loop: CASSLGGTYGYTF. The DNA for the CDR3 is TGTGCCAGCAGTCTAGGGGGTACCTATGGCTACACCTTC. The full variable domain, with the rest looked up from reference TRBV9 and TRBJ1-2, is DSGVTQTPKHLITATGQRVTLRCSPRSGDLSVYWYQQSLDQGLQFLIQYYNGEERAKGNILERFSAQQFPDLHSELNLSSLELGDSALYFCASSLGGTYGYTFGSGTRLTVV.

The chain combines TRBV7-2 with TRBJ2-7; a weak D match, TRBD1 (5 bases). The CDR3 contains 14 residues. Looked up from germline, CDR1 is SGHTA and CDR2 is FQGNSA. The germline V and J ends were trimmed by 7 bases and 3 bases, with 16 bases remaining between them. DNA of the CDR3: TGTGCCAGCATTTTATGGGGCGGTAGCTACGAGCAGTACTTC. Its protein product is CASILWGGSYEQYF.

This clone was detected only a few times. The V and J genes are TRBV6-1 and TRBJ2-2, with 10 positions matching TRBD1. Germline V gene lookup returns CDR1 MNHNS and CDR2 SASEGT. The CDR3 has 15 residues. V was pared by 4 bases and J by 3 bases, with 2 bases of the junction left unmatched. The CDR3 region has the DNA TGTGCCAGCAGTGCTGGACAGGGGGACACCGGGGAGCTGTTTTTT. Protein: CASSAGQGDTGELFF.

In this sample, this clone turned up a few times. The CDR3 here is CASSSRTGSTDTQYF. Written as DNA, the CDR3 is TGTGCCAGCAGTTCCCGGACAGGGAGCACAGATACGCAGTATTTT. V and J are TRBV2 and TRBJ2-3; 8 bases are shared with TRBD1. Looked up from germline, CDR1 is SNHLY and CDR2 is FYNNEI. J lost 0 bases, V lost 5 bases, and 4 bases had no gene match. The CDR3 runs to 15 residues.

This clone is classed as large. The chain combines TRBV6-1 with TRBJ2-3; D is ambiguous. The ends were cut back, 3 bases at V and 0 bases at J, with 10 bases in the middle. The CDR3 loop spans 15 amino acids. CDR1 MNHNS and CDR2 SASEGT come from the germline V gene. The CDR3 is CASSDGWFSTDTQYF. The DNA for the CDR3 is TGTGCCAGCAGTGACGGCTGGTTTAGCACAGATACGCAGTATTTT.

By its share, this clone is medium-sized. The V call is TRBV24-1, the J call TRBJ2-2; possibly TRBD1 for D (5 bases). CDR1 and CDR2 (germline): KGHDR, SFDVKD. This CDR3 contains 15 residues. V lost 0 bases and J lost 6, with 10 bases in between. This CDR3 is CATSDLQGSAGELFF. The CDR3 DNA follows: TGTGCCACCAGTGATTTGCAGGGCTCAGCCGGGGAGCTGTTTTTT.

This clone is judged medium-sized. The identical CDR3 is also encoded by other nucleotide sequences in the sample. This chain connects TRBV10-3 to TRBJ2-2; 12 bases map to TRBD2. This CDR3 has 16 amino acids. CDR1 and CDR2 from the germline V gene are ENHRY and SYGVKD. The J segment lost 6 bases and the V segment lost 2 bases, leaving 4 bases of the junction unmatched. The CDR3 region is CAISERLAGGAGELFF. CDR3 sequence (DNA): TGTGCCATCAGTGAGCGGCTAGCGGGGGGGGCCGGGGAGCTGTTTTTT.

This clone is medium-sized. V usage is TRBV28 and J usage is TRBJ1-3; D call uncertain. Per the germline V gene, CDR1 is MDHEN and CDR2 is SYDVKM. Between the trimmed V and J ends, which lost 8 bases and 3 bases, there was a span of 8 bases. This CDR3 is built from 12 residues. The CDR3 DNA is TGTGCCAGCTGTCGGTATGGAAACACCATATATTTT. Its translation: CASCRYGNTIYF.

This rearrangement joins TRBV5-1 to TRBJ2-7, with D tentatively TRBD1 (5 bases). This CDR3 is 14 amino acids long. The ends were cut back, 0 bases at V and 6 bases at J, with 13 bases in the middle. Germline CDR1 is SGHRS and CDR2 is YFSETQ. The CDR3 bases are TGCGCCAGCAGCTTGGTAGGGCAGGGCGGCGAGCAGTACTTC. Its translation is CASSLVGQGGEQYF.

This clone has just a few counts. The genes are TRBV11-3 and TRBJ1-1; TRBD1 agrees at 7 bases. Looked up from germline, CDR1 is SGHNT and CDR2 is YENEEA. The ends lost 3 bases at V and 8 bases at J; junction bases unmatched: 6. The CDR3 has 13 residues. Written as DNA, the CDR3 is TGTGCCAGCAGCTTTGACAGGGCTCCCGAAGCTTTCTTT. Amino acids: CASSFDRAPEAFF.

This chain joins TRBV20-1 and TRBJ2-1; D remains unclear. The CDR3 loop spans 15 amino acids. The V gene's germline CDR1 is DFQATT and CDR2 SNEGSKA (reference sequence). The V end lost 2 bases, the J end lost 8 bases, and 19 bases lay between the germline ends. CDR3 sequence (DNA): TGCAGTGCTAGAAGAATGCGCCCGTCACGGGATGAGCAGTTCTTC. Translating gives CSARRMRPSRDEQFF.

Comment on this clone: This CDR3 fails to terminate in the conserved phenylalanine or tryptophan, so it likely reflects a read error. Because the CDR3's place on the DNA is in doubt, the DNA is left out and the CDR3 is given as listed by TCRdb. The rearrangement links TRBV28 to TRBJ2-7; the table gives TRBD1 as D, unverified against the DNA. In germline, CDR1 is MDHEN, CDR2 SYDVKM. Including both end residues, the CDR3 is 16 amino acids long. The CDR3 spells CAAWGPRADSSYDQNY.

The rearrangement links TRBV12-3 or TRBV12-4 to TRBJ2-2; D is undetermined. This CDR3 comprises 15 residues. The V end was cut by 7 bases, the J end by 6 bases, with 18 bases between. CDR3 sequence: CASIPGNSAAGELFF. CDR3 bases: TGTGCCAGCATCCCTGGTAATTCGGCGGCCGGGGAGCTGTTTTTT.

This clone was observed a few times. The V and J genes are TRBV27 and TRBJ2-3; TRBD1 agrees at 8 bases. The V gene's germline CDR1 is MNHEY and CDR2 SMNVEV (reference sequence). Losses at the gene ends were 5 bases for V and 14 bases for J; bases not matched to a gene: 9. CDR3 length equals 12 residues. The CDR3 region has the DNA TGTGCCAGCAGTCTAGGACAGGGAATTTGGTATTTT. It codes for CASSLGQGIWYF.

This clone was observed a few times. This chain uses TRBV3-1 with TRBJ2-1; TRBD2 matches 9 bases. V lost 4 bases and J lost 6; bases outside the gene matches: 7. The CDR3 is 15 amino acids. The germline V gene encodes CDR1 LGHDT and CDR2 YNNKEL (reference sequence). The CDR3, as DNA: TGTGCCAGCAGCCCCCGGGGGACTAGCCTCAATGAGCAGTTCTTC. Its translation is CASSPRGTSLNEQFF.

This clone is medium-sized in the sample. This chain uses TRBV30 with TRBJ2-7; D gene uncertain. The CDR3 consists of 11 residues. CDR1 GTSNPN and CDR2 SVGIG come from the germline V gene (reference sequence). Trimming removed 5 bases at V and 2 bases at J, with 7 bases between. CDR3 in amino acids: CAWHTAYEQYF. The CDR3 nucleotides read TGTGCCTGGCACACAGCCTACGAGCAGTACTTC.

This chain uses TRBV20-1 with TRBJ2-5; the match to TRBD2 covers 13 bases. The germline gives CDR1 DFQATT, CDR2 SNEGSKA (reference sequence). V was pared by 1 base and J by 4 bases, with 6 bases of the junction left unmatched. The CDR3 loop spans 16 amino acids. CDR3 nucleotides: TGCAGTGCTAGAGGTGGGACTAGCGGGAAGGCAGAGACCCAGTACTTC. Amino acids: CSARGGTSGKAETQYF.

This rearrangement joins TRBV20-1 to TRBJ2-2, with no clear D. CDR1 and CDR2 from the germline V gene are DFQATT and SNEGSKA (reference sequence). Trimming took off 0 bases at V and 2 bases at J, with 7 bases between the two ends. This CDR3 has 14 residues. The chain's CDR3 is CSARELGNTGELFF. For the CDR3, the DNA is TGCAGTGCTAGAGAGCTGGGCAACACCGGGGAGCTGTTTTTT.

This clone is categorized as medium-sized (0.01 to 0.1%). The rearrangement uses TRBV4-1 and TRBJ1-2, with TRBD1 matching 12 bases. Germline trimming cut 0 bases from V and 4 bases from J; bases unmatched to any gene: 3. Germline lookup yields CDR1 MGHRA and CDR2 YSYEKL. This CDR3 has 16 amino acids. The CDR3 spells CASSQDEGQGAYGYTF. CDR3 coding DNA: TGCGCCAGCAGCCAAGATGAGGGACAGGGGGCCTATGGCTACACCTTC.